The 27 T cell receptor beta chains below come from one sample, sequenced in a study of beta chain features in type 1 diabetes. TCRB transcripts that were expressed got sequenced, as all of the isolated RNA had been reverse transcribed. Sequenced by immunoSEQ multiplex PCR; TCRdb stores in-frame clones only, minus some. This table has about 220,000 clones, roughly 10% appearing once. The sample was central memory CD4+ T cells from blood. Receptor source: a man aged 18-30 years in good health.

This clone was counted only a few times. The chain uses TRBV4-3 and TRBJ2-7; 8 positions match TRBD2. CDR3 length equals 14 residues. CDR1 is LGHNA and CDR2 is YSLEER in the germline V gene. V dropped 0 bases and J dropped 7; count of bases not matched to a gene: 5. CDR3 coding DNA: TGCGCCAGCAGCCAAGATCCCATAGCGGGGGAGCAGTACTTC. Amino acid sequence: CASSQDPIAGEQYF.

The CDR3 DNA is TGTGCCAGCAGCTTATGGCGTGGGAACACCGGGGAGCTGTTTTTT. Translating it yields CASSLWRGNTGELFF. The chain couples TRBV7-2 to TRBJ2-2; no clear D gene. From germline, CDR1 is SGHTA and CDR2 FQGNSA. V was shortened by 2 bases and J by 1 base, with 8 bases between the two germline ends. The length of the CDR3 is 15 residues.

This clone has only a few counts. The CDR3 nucleotides are TGTGCCAGCAGCCCGAGTTGGCAGGCCTCCTACAATGAGCAGTTCTTC. It codes for CASSPSWQASYNEQFF. The chain recombines TRBV5-5 with TRBJ2-1; D gene ambiguous. The V end lost 4 bases, the J end lost 0 bases, and 14 bases lay between the germline ends. This CDR3 spans 16 amino acids. Germline loops: CDR1 SGHKS, CDR2 YYEKEE (reference sequence).

In its sample, this clone was seen a few times. J is TRBJ2-1 and V is TRBV4-2; D is tentatively TRBD1 or TRBD2 (5 bases each). The CDR3 totals 15 residues. The germline V gene has CDR1 LGHNA and CDR2 YNFKEQ. Trimming removed 1 base at V and 6 bases at J, with 13 bases between. DNA of the CDR3: TGTGCCAGCAGCCAAGTGGGGGTCCCGGCCAATGAGCAGTTCTTC. Encoded protein: CASSQVGVPANEQFF.

The sample holds a few counts of this clone. The V gene is TRBV10-1, the J gene TRBJ1-3; D call uncertain. Germline values: CDR1 WNHNN, CDR2 SYGVQD (reference sequence). CDR3 size: 13 residues. V lost 4 bases, J lost 0 bases, and 4 bases lay in between. CDR3 sequence: CASSGGSGNTIYF. CDR3 sequence (DNA): TGCGCCAGCAGTGGAGGCTCTGGAAACACCATATATTTT.

This clone came up a few times. The chain employs TRBV25-1 and TRBJ2-7; perhaps TRBD2 as D (7 bases). The CDR3 is 14 amino acids. V was cut by 5 bases and J by 2 bases, with 13 bases left in between. Germline V gene sequence: CDR1 MGHDK, CDR2 SYGVNS. The CDR3 region has the DNA TGTGCCAGCAGTCCGGGGGGCAGCACCTACGAGCAGTACTTC. It is translated as CASSPGGSTYEQYF.

The chain carries TRBV27 and TRBJ2-6; 10 nucleotides line up with TRBD1. Germline lookup yields CDR1 MNHEY and CDR2 SMNVEV (reference sequence). V lost 5 bases to trimming and J lost 3 bases; unmatched junction nucleotides: 7. The CDR3 covers 17 residues. CDR3 bases: TGTGCCAGCAGTCCCTGGGACAGGGGAGATGGGGCCAACGTCCTGACTTTC. Translating it yields CASSPWDRGDGANVLTF.

This clone was counted a few times. The rearrangement links TRBV5-5 to TRBJ2-3, with 13 bases that match TRBD2. The CDR3 sequence is 16 residues long. Germline V gene lookup returns CDR1 SGHKS and CDR2 YYEKEE (reference sequence). The ends lost 3 bases at V and 2 bases at J; junction bases unmatched: 3. CDR3 amino acids: CASSSGLAGLTDTQYF. CDR3 DNA sequence: TGTGCCAGCAGCTCGGGACTAGCGGGACTCACAGATACGCAGTATTTT.

This clone appeared a few times. This chain connects TRBV7-3 to TRBJ2-3, with D unclear. V gave up 3 bases and J gave up 3 bases, with 7 bases separating them. The CDR3 loop spans 13 amino acids. Germline CDR1 and CDR2: SGHTA and FQGTGA. CDR3 in amino acids: CASSFDPTDTQYF. DNA for the CDR3: TGTGCCAGCAGCTTCGACCCTACAGATACGCAGTATTTT.

The chain employs TRBV12-5 and TRBJ2-1; D is unclear. CDR1 is LGHNT and CDR2 is FRNRAP in the germline V gene. The CDR3 extends over 15 amino acids. V was trimmed by 4 bases and J by 5 bases, leaving 15 bases between them. The CDR3 nucleotides are TGTGCTAGTGGTTCTACCCGACCAGCCAACAATGAGCAGTTCTTC. Translating gives CASGSTRPANNEQFF.

This clone was observed many times. This chain connects TRBV29-1 to TRBJ1-1; 8 nucleotides agree with TRBD1. Germline CDR1 reads SQVTM; CDR2 reads ANQGSEA. This CDR3 has 12 residues. The CDR3 DNA reads TGCAGTCTAAGGACAGGGCGTACTGAAGCTTTCTTT. Its protein is CSLRTGRTEAFF.

V usage is TRBV6-5 and J usage is TRBJ2-7; 7 positions match TRBD1. CDR3 length equals 13 residues. Trimming removed 2 bases from V and 4 bases from J; junction bases left unmatched: 2. Germline V lookup: CDR1 MNHEY, CDR2 SVGAGI. Here the CDR3 reads CASSYTGEYEQYF. The CDR3 DNA reads as TGTGCCAGCAGTTACACAGGGGAGTACGAGCAGTACTTC.

The genes are TRBV6-5 and TRBJ1-2, with D perhaps matching TRBD1 (5 bases). Germline CDR1 reads MNHEY; CDR2 reads SVGAGI. The CDR3 length is 13 residues. The ends were cut back, 5 bases at V and 4 bases at J, with 11 bases in the middle. In nucleotides, the CDR3 is TGTGCCAGCAGTCTCGGGACGGCCTATGGCTACACCTTC. Its translation: CASSLGTAYGYTF.

The rearrangement joins TRBV4-3 to TRBJ2-1; a possible D gene is TRBD1 (5 bases). V gave up 0 bases and J gave up 9 bases, with 12 bases separating them. Germline loops: CDR1 LGHNA, CDR2 YSLEER. This CDR3 has 14 amino acids. Here the CDR3 DNA reads TGCGCCAGCAGCCAAGAAAAATGGGGCCTTGAGCAGTTCTTC. Protein: CASSQEKWGLEQFF.

This chain links TRBV2 with TRBJ2-3; TRBD2 agrees at 8 bases. J gave up 1 base and V 8 bases, and 8 bases lay outside the gene matches. There are 15 residues in the CDR3. Germline V gene data show CDR1 as SNHLY and CDR2 as FYNNEI. The chain's CDR3 is CASSGATSGTDTQYF. Here the CDR3 DNA reads TGTGCCAGCTCTGGGGCGACTAGCGGCACAGATACGCAGTATTTT.

This clone was counted only a few times. The chain links TRBV6-1 to TRBJ2-1; TRBD2 aligns across 13 bases. The CDR3 runs to 14 residues. Germline CDR1 MNHNS, CDR2 SASEGT. Unmatched junction bases numbered 7, after V lost 8 bases and J lost 9 bases. The DNA of the CDR3 is TGTGCCAGCGTCGGGACTAGCGGGATTTCTGAGCAGTTCTTC. As protein: CASVGTSGISEQFF.

This clone was picked up a small number of times. This probably arose from a read error, given a far larger clone one base away. The same CDR3 can be traced to other DNA sequences in this sample. V and J are TRBV5-4 and TRBJ2-7; 9 positions agree with TRBD1. The germline V gene encodes CDR1 SGHNT and CDR2 YYREEE (reference sequence). The CDR3 has 14 residues. V lost 2 bases and J lost 3; bases outside the gene matches: 3. The CDR3 DNA follows: TGTGCCAGCAGCTTCGGGACAGGGCGCTACGAGCAGTACTTC. Protein product: CASSFGTGRYEQYF.

Concerning this clone: This same CDR3 is encoded by further DNA sequences in the sample. This chain uses TRBV29-1 with TRBJ2-3, with TRBD2 as a possible D gene (6 bases). CDR1 and CDR2 (germline): SQVTM, ANQGSEA. The CDR3 is made up of 13 amino acids. V was trimmed by 3 bases and J by 1 base, leaving 8 bases between them. CDR3 bases: TGCAGCGTTGATTCGGGAGGCACAGATACGCAGTATTTT. This gives the protein CSVDSGGTDTQYF.

For the CDR3, the DNA is TGTGCCAGCAGCCAAGGGACAGACCATAGTCTTGCAACTAATGAAAAACTGTTTTTT. Translating gives CASSQGTDHSLATNEKLFF. The gene calls are TRBV4-2 and TRBJ1-4; TRBD1 might be the D (6 bases). Trimming removed 1 base from V and 0 bases from J, with 18 bases in between. The CDR3 length is 19 residues. Germline CDR1 is LGHNA and CDR2 is YNFKEQ.

The chain joins TRBV7-9 to TRBJ2-3; D not certain. Trimming left V 3 bases short and J 4 bases short, with 14 bases between. The CDR3 loop spans 15 amino acids. CDR1 and CDR2 (germline): SEHNR, FQNEAQ (reference sequence). The CDR3 here is CASSFRSLQADTQYF. Written as DNA, the CDR3 is TGTGCCAGCAGCTTTCGCTCCCTTCAAGCAGATACGCAGTATTTT.

The CDR3 region is CASSPLPLSGSNEQYF. In DNA form, the CDR3 reads TGCGCCAGCAGTCCTTTGCCGCTTAGCGGGAGTAACGAGCAGTACTTC. The chain has TRBV5-1 and TRBJ2-7; 9 bases are a match to TRBD2. Germline lookup yields CDR1 SGHRS and CDR2 YFSETQ. The CDR3 covers 16 residues. J was trimmed by 5 bases and V by 5 bases; bases with no gene match: 14.

There are many counts of this clone. The rearrangement links TRBV27 to TRBJ2-2, with D tentatively TRBD2 (6 bases). This CDR3 comprises 12 residues. Trimming removed 4 bases at V and 7 bases at J, with 7 bases between. Germline V lookup: CDR1 MNHEY, CDR2 SMNVEV (reference sequence). The CDR3 nucleotides are TGTGCCAGCAGTTGGAGGGACGGGGAGCTGTTTTTT. The encoded protein is CASSWRDGELFF.

This clone was picked up a small number of times. This rearrangement joins TRBV30 to TRBJ1-1; D perhaps matches TRBD1 (5 bases). The CDR3 spans 15 residues. CDR1 and CDR2 from the germline V gene are GTSNPN and SVGIG (reference sequence). V was cut by 1 base and J by 2 bases, with 14 bases left in between. This chain's CDR3 is CAWSAGWLGNTEAFF. CDR3 bases: TGTGCCTGGAGTGCAGGGTGGCTTGGAAACACTGAAGCTTTCTTT.

This clone appeared once. This chain connects TRBV5-6 to TRBJ1-2; D perhaps matches TRBD1 (5 bases). The germline V gene has CDR1 SGHDT and CDR2 YYEEEE. The CDR3 consists of 13 residues. V was cut by 0 bases and J by 9 bases, with 12 bases left in between. CDR3 loop: CASSLAGSSSYTF. The CDR3 DNA reads TGTGCCAGCAGCTTGGCAGGGAGTTCAAGCTACACCTTC.

The rearrangement uses TRBV2 and TRBJ1-2, with 8 nucleotides matching TRBD1. Trimming took 4 bases from V and 0 from J; bases not matched to a gene: 1. The CDR3 consists of 14 residues. Germline-derived CDR1 and CDR2 are SNHLY and FYNNEI. The CDR3 loop is CASSGQGTNYGYTF. CDR3 in DNA: TGTGCCAGCAGTGGACAGGGGACTAACTATGGCTACACCTTC. The full variable domain, with the rest looked up from reference TRBV2 and TRBJ1-2, is EPEVTQTPSHQVTQMGQEVILRCVPISNHLYFYWYRQILGQKVEFLVSFYNNEISEKSEIFDDQFSVERPDGSNFTLKIRSTKLEDSAMYFCASSGQGTNYGYTFGSGTRLTVV.

This chain uses TRBV30 with TRBJ1-2; D perhaps matches TRBD1 (6 bases). This CDR3 has 11 residues. Per germline, CDR1 GTSNPN and CDR2 SVGIG (reference sequence). The V end was cut by 0 bases, the J end by 10 bases, with 9 bases between. Written as DNA, the CDR3 is TGTGCCTGGAGTGTAGGGGGTGCCTACACCTTC. It is translated as CAWSVGGAYTF. The whole variable domain, remainder taken from reference TRBV30 and TRBJ1-2, is SQTIHQWPATLVQPVGSPLSLECTVEGTSNPNLYWYRQAAGRGLQLLFYSVGIGQISSEVPQNLSASRPQDRQFILSSKKLLLSDSGFYLCAWSVGGAYTFGSGTRLTVV.

This CDR3 reads CASSQMTVQETQYF. CDR3 DNA: TGTGCCAGCAGCCAAATGACAGTCCAAGAGACCCAGTACTTC. The chain employs TRBV7-8 and TRBJ2-5; maybe TRBD1 (5 bases). This CDR3 has 14 residues. V was trimmed by 5 bases and J by 1 base, leaving 11 bases between them. The germline V gene has CDR1 SGHVS and CDR2 FQNEAQ.